This is a list of T cell receptor beta chains from one sample in a study of T cell responses to AZD1222 COVID-19 vaccine. The assay was immunoSEQ multiplex PCR, and TCRdb's table has in-frame clones only and misses some. The sample has about 96,000 clones, around nine tenths seen once; the top ten hold around 5%. Material: peripheral blood, obtained on day 0 of MenACWY control vaccination. The receptors were sampled from an adult in good health. CDR3s include the opening cysteine and the closing phenylalanine or tryptophan. The order of the fields is clone size, V gene, J gene, D gene, CDR3 DNA, CDR3 protein. D genes are given only for firm matches. Not all rows give a size; the values are once, few, many and, for expanded clones, a class.

-	TRBV11-3	TRBJ2-7	-	TGTGCCAGCAGCACCGGACTCGGCGAGCAGTACTTC	CASSTGLGEQYF
-	TRBV28	TRBJ2-7	-	TGTGCCAGCAGTTCCCGCAGGGGTCTCTCCTACGAGCAGTACTTC	CASSSRRGLSYEQYF
-	TRBV10-2	TRBJ1-3	TRBD1	TGCGCCAGCAGGGGGACAGGGGTCGGAAACACCATATATTTT	CASRGTGVGNTIYF
-	TRBV6-5	TRBJ1-6	-	TGTGCCAGCAGACGGGACGGCTATAATTCACCCCTCCACTTT	CASRRDGYNSPLHF
-	TRBV5-1	TRBJ2-1	-	TGCGCCAGCAGCCGGGCCACTATCATTGAGCAGTTCTTC	CASSRATIIEQFF
-	TRBV6-5	TRBJ1-5	TRBD1	TGTGCCAGCAGCACTACAGGGGGCAATCAGCCCCAGCATTTT	CASSTTGGNQPQHF
-	TRBV28	TRBJ1-4	-	TGTGCCAGCAGTTTGGGGCAGGATGAAAAACTGTTTTTT	CASSLGQDEKLFF
-	TRBV28	TRBJ2-7	-	TGTGCCAGCAGTCCGCACGGGGACCGGCAGTACTTC	CASSPHGDRQYF
-	TRBV19	TRBJ1-4	TRBD1	TGTGCCACTTCTTCGACAGGGACTGCTAATGAAAAACTGTTTTTT	CATSSTGTANEKLFF
once	TRBV11-2	TRBJ1-4	-	TGTGCCAGCAGCTTACGAAGGAATGAAAAACTGTTTTTT	CASSLRRNEKLFF
-	TRBV7-8	TRBJ2-7	TRBD1	TGTGCCAGCAGCCCCGGGACAGCCTTCTACGAGCAGTACTTC	CASSPGTAFYEQYF
-	TRBV2	TRBJ2-7	-	TGTGCCAGCAGTGAGGGACAACCAAGCTCCTACGAGCAGTACTTC	CASSEGQPSSYEQYF
-	TRBV6-6	TRBJ1-2	-	TGTGCCAGCAGTAAGGACACAGGGTTTGGCTACACCTTC	CASSKDTGFGYTF
once	TRBV6-1	TRBJ2-7	-	TGTGCCAGCAGTGTAGGGGGGGCAGAGCGTATCTCCGAGCAGTACTTC	CASSVGGAERISEQYF
-	TRBV29-1	TRBJ1-6	TRBD1	TGCAGCGTCGGGGACAGGGCGGATTCACCCCTCCACTTT	CSVGDRADSPLHF
-	TRBV7-6	TRBJ2-3	TRBD1	TGTGCCAGCAGCGCCGAGGGACAGGGGTTTTCAGATACGCAGTATTTT	CASSAEGQGFSDTQYF
-	TRBV5-8	TRBJ1-5	TRBD1	TGTGCCAGCAGCCTGAGGACAGGAGAAAAACCCCAGCATTTT	CASSLRTGEKPQHF
-	TRBV9	TRBJ2-2	-	TGTGCCAGCAGCGGGGGACGGACGAACACCGGGGAGCTGTTTTTT	CASSGGRTNTGELFF
-	TRBV19	TRBJ1-2	TRBD1	TGTGCCAGCAACTCCGGGACAGGGGAACGCTACACCTTC	CASNSGTGERYTF
-	TRBV19	TRBJ1-1	TRBD1	TGTGCCAGTAGTCTCCGACAGGGTGACACTGAAGCTTTCTTT	CASSLRQGDTEAFF
once	TRBV6-2/TRBV6-3	TRBJ2-7	TRBD1	TGTGCCAGCAGTTACTCCGGGACAGGATTCGAGCAGTACTTC	CASSYSGTGFEQYF